Shown below are 23 T cell receptor beta chains from a single sample sequenced in a study of shared clonotypes between healthy human individuals. Profiling relied on immunoSEQ multiplex PCR, and the TCRdb table lists in-frame clones only, not all of them. The sample yields 2 million to 3 million clones, just over 90% seen once. The sample was naive CD4+ T cells sorted from blood. Subset here: CD45RA+ positively selected. These receptor sequences come from a man younger than 35 in good health.

Of note for this clone: The same CDR3 arises from other DNA sequences in this sample as well. The chain employs TRBV5-1 and TRBJ2-5; 12 nucleotides line up with TRBD1. The V segment lost 4 bases and the J segment 6 bases; nucleotides outside the gene matches: 4. This CDR3 has 14 residues. CDR1 and CDR2 from the germline V gene are SGHRS and YFSETQ. DNA for the CDR3: TGCGCCAGCAGCCCCGGGACAGGGGGCCAGACCCAGTACTTC. It codes for CASSPGTGGQTQYF.

The chain carries TRBV28 and TRBJ1-6; 7 bases match TRBD1. There are 15 residues in the CDR3. V lost 5 bases to trimming and J lost 7 bases; unmatched junction nucleotides: 8. Germline V gene lookup returns CDR1 MDHEN and CDR2 SYDVKM. CDR3 loop: CASSPLDRENSPLHF. DNA for the CDR3: TGTGCCAGCAGTCCCCTAGACAGGGAAAATTCACCCCTCCACTTT.

DNA of the CDR3: TGTGCCAGCAGCTTGGGGGGGAAGGCCACTGAAGCTTTCTTT. Its translation is CASSLGGKATEAFF. The V call is TRBV5-6, the J call TRBJ1-1, with TRBD1 as a possible D gene (5 bases). The length of the CDR3 is 14 residues. The ends were cut back, 0 bases at V and 4 bases at J, with 10 bases in the middle. Germline CDR1 reads SGHDT; CDR2 reads YYEEEE.

This clone is a singleton in its sample. V and J are TRBV4-1 and TRBJ2-1; a weak D match, TRBD1 (6 bases). This CDR3 has 14 amino acids. V lost 1 base to trimming and J lost 5 bases, with 9 bases between them. The germline V gene has CDR1 MGHRA and CDR2 YSYEKL. This CDR3 reads CASSQGGRNNEQFF. CDR3 nucleotide sequence: TGCGCCAGCAGCCAAGGGGGGCGGAACAATGAGCAGTTCTTC.

V gene TRBV9 combines with J gene TRBJ2-2; maybe TRBD1 (6 bases). Trimming removed 0 bases at V and 4 bases at J, with 13 bases between. Germline CDR1 and CDR2: SGDLS and YYNGEE. The CDR3 has 16 amino acids. The CDR3 loop is CASSVAGTTPTGELFF. In nucleotides, the CDR3 is TGTGCCAGCAGCGTAGCCGGGACAACCCCCACCGGGGAGCTGTTTTTT.

V is TRBV19 and J is TRBJ2-7; the match to TRBD1 covers 8 bases. The CDR3 runs to 13 residues. Losses at the gene ends were 6 bases for V and 1 base for J; bases not matched to a gene: 2. CDR1 and CDR2 from the germline V gene are LNHDA and SQIVND (reference sequence). CDR3 DNA sequence: TGTGCCAGTAGGAACAGGGGGTCCTACGAGCAGTACTTC. This codes for CASRNRGSYEQYF.

The genes are TRBV30 and TRBJ1-4; D may be TRBD1 (5 bases). Germline CDR1 GTSNPN, CDR2 SVGIG (reference sequence). CDR3 length: 14 residues. V was trimmed by 5 bases and J by 7 bases, leaving 17 bases between them. DNA for the CDR3: TGTGCCTGGGGTGGGTCAGGGAAGAGTGAAAAACTGTTTTTT. This codes for CAWGGSGKSEKLFF.

The V gene is TRBV7-3, the J gene TRBJ2-6, with TRBD1 as a possible D gene (6 bases). Germline V gene sequence: CDR1 SGHTA, CDR2 FQGTGA. This CDR3 comprises 16 residues. Trimming shortened V by 4 bases and J by 4 bases, and 14 bases separated the two germline ends. CDR3 bases: TGTGCCAGCAGCTCCTCGACAGGAACCGGGGCCAACGTCCTGACTTTC. Protein sequence: CASSSSTGTGANVLTF.

The genes are TRBV2 and TRBJ1-1; D is unclear. V lost 7 bases to trimming and J lost 0 bases, with 12 bases between them. The CDR3 spans 14 residues. Germline V gives CDR1 SNHLY, CDR2 FYNNEI. This CDR3 is CASIREPVNTEAFF. Here the CDR3 DNA reads TGTGCCAGCATTAGGGAACCCGTGAACACTGAAGCTTTCTTT.

Regarding this clone: Distinct nucleotide sequences in the sample also encode this CDR3. CDR3 nucleotide sequence: TGTGCCAGCAGCGTAAGTAGCGGGGGGGCCTACGAGCAGTACTTC. It yields the protein CASSVSSGGAYEQYF. J is TRBJ2-7 and V is TRBV9; 11 positions agree with TRBD2. The CDR3 is 15 residues long. Trimming cost V 1 base and J 2 bases; bases outside gene matches: 2. Germline CDR1 SGDLS, CDR2 YYNGEE.

The CDR3 DNA reads as TGTGCCAGCAGTTACTCGACTAGCGGTTACACAGATACGCAGTATTTT. It translates to CASSYSTSGYTDTQYF. The J gene is TRBJ2-3, the V gene TRBV6-5, with TRBD2 identical over 9 bases. The CDR3 is made up of 16 amino acids. V lost 0 bases, J lost 2 bases, and 3 bases stayed unmatched. The germline V gene has CDR1 MNHEY and CDR2 SVGAGI.

This chain connects TRBV28 to TRBJ1-2; D call uncertain. Deletions cut 5 bases from V and 5 bases from J, with 12 bases between. Per germline, CDR1 MDHEN and CDR2 SYDVKM. The CDR3 is 13 amino acids. CDR3 nucleotides: TGTGCCAGCAGTCTGGTCCCCCGGTATGGCTACACCTTC. It specifies CASSLVPRYGYTF.

The chain uses TRBV2 and TRBJ2-7; TRBD1 matches at 12 bases. The CDR3 covers 15 residues. With V trimmed by 7 bases and J by 2 bases, 6 bases remained unmatched. Germline CDR1 reads SNHLY; CDR2 reads FYNNEI. CDR3: CASTTRDRGPYEQYF. CDR3 sequence (DNA): TGTGCCAGCACCACCCGGGACAGGGGGCCCTACGAGCAGTACTTC.

This chain's CDR3 is CASRFSGTYEQYF. In nucleotides, the CDR3 is TGTGCCAGCAGATTTAGCGGGACCTACGAGCAGTACTTC. The chain employs TRBV5-6 and TRBJ2-7; 8 bases fit TRBD2. J was trimmed by 2 bases and V by 5 bases; bases with no gene match: 3. This CDR3 has 13 amino acids. Germline V CDR1 and CDR2: SGHDT, YYEEEE.

This clone was counted a single time. The chain is built from TRBV27 and TRBJ2-3; no firm D call. V lost 2 bases to trimming and J lost 8 bases, with 17 bases between them. The CDR3 is 15 amino acids. Germline V gives CDR1 MNHEY, CDR2 SMNVEV (reference sequence). CDR3 sequence reads: CASSLRKLIEATQYF. In DNA form, the CDR3 reads TGTGCCAGCAGTTTAAGGAAATTAATCGAGGCTACGCAGTATTTT.

The chain joins TRBV6-6 to TRBJ1-6, with 7 positions matching TRBD1. V gave up 0 bases and J gave up 9 bases; unmatched junction bases: 5. Germline V gene lookup returns CDR1 MNHNY and CDR2 SVGAGI (reference sequence). There are 15 residues in the CDR3. The CDR3 nucleotides are TGTGCCAGCAGTTACTCTGGACAGGAACGTTCACCCCTCCACTTT. Protein sequence: CASSYSGQERSPLHF.

The chain links TRBV6-6 to TRBJ2-7, with TRBD1 matching 10 bases. CDR1 is MNHNY and CDR2 is SVGAGI in the germline V gene (reference sequence). The CDR3 runs to 14 residues. With 8 bases clipped from V and 6 bases from J, the junction kept 10 bases outside the gene matches. In DNA, the CDR3 is TGTGCCAGCGGGACAGGGGTGAGGGTTGGCGAGCAGTACTTC. It yields the protein CASGTGVRVGEQYF.

The CDR3 loop is CASGDRDNSPLHF. The CDR3 nucleotides read TGTGCCAGCGGGGACAGAGATAATTCACCCCTCCACTTT. The chain links TRBV19 to TRBJ1-6, with TRBD1 identical over 7 bases. Unmatched junction bases numbered 4, after V lost 9 bases and J lost 5 bases. Germline V gene lookup returns CDR1 LNHDA and CDR2 SQIVND (reference sequence). This CDR3 has 13 amino acids.

The chain has TRBV6-5 and TRBJ2-1, with D tentatively TRBD1 (5 bases). The CDR3 extends over 14 amino acids. The ends were cut back, 6 bases at V and 8 bases at J, with 17 bases in the middle. The germline V gene encodes CDR1 MNHEY and CDR2 SVGAGI. This CDR3 reads CASSLAGLTDEQFF. CDR3 sequence (DNA): TGTGCCAGCAGCCTCGCAGGGTTAACGGATGAGCAGTTCTTC.

V is TRBV5-6 and J is TRBJ2-2; D gene unclear. The V end was cut by 0 bases, the J end by 6 bases, with 0 bases between. The CDR3 runs 11 residues. Germline-derived CDR1 and CDR2 are SGHDT and YYEEEE. The CDR3 region is CASSLAGELFF. For the CDR3, the DNA is TGTGCCAGCAGCTTGGCCGGGGAGCTGTTTTTT.

This clone was found a few times. The J gene is TRBJ1-2, the V gene TRBV19, with a possible D match to TRBD1 (5 bases). Trimming removed 3 bases at V and 8 bases at J, with 13 bases between. The CDR3 is made up of 13 amino acids. Germline V gene sequence: CDR1 LNHDA, CDR2 SQIVND (reference sequence). DNA of the CDR3: TGTGCCAGTAGTATCTCGGCAGGGAGAGGCTACACCTTC. It encodes CASSISAGRGYTF.

This chain links TRBV9 with TRBJ1-3, with D tentatively TRBD1 (6 bases). The germline gives CDR1 SGDLS, CDR2 YYNGEE. This CDR3 comprises 17 residues. Trimming pared 3 bases from V and 0 bases from J, leaving 16 bases between. CDR3 protein: CASSDDRSQSSGNTIYF. Here the CDR3 DNA reads TGTGCCAGCAGCGACGACAGGTCCCAGAGCTCTGGAAACACCATATATTTT.

This chain links TRBV7-9 with TRBJ2-1; D is ambiguous. The length of the CDR3 is 13 residues. Germline V lookup: CDR1 SEHNR, CDR2 FQNEAQ (reference sequence). V was pared by 1 base and J by 6 bases, with 7 bases between. This CDR3 is CASSLVPFNEQFF. The DNA of the CDR3 is TGTGCCAGCAGCTTAGTCCCGTTCAATGAGCAGTTCTTC. Full variable domain (outside the CDR3, taken from reference TRBV7-9 and TRBJ2-1): DTGVSQNPRHKITKRGQNVTFRCDPISEHNRLYWYRQTLGQGPEFLTYFQNEAQLEKSRLLSDRFSAERPKGSFSTLEIQRTEQGDSAMYLCASSLVPFNEQFFGPGTRLTVL.